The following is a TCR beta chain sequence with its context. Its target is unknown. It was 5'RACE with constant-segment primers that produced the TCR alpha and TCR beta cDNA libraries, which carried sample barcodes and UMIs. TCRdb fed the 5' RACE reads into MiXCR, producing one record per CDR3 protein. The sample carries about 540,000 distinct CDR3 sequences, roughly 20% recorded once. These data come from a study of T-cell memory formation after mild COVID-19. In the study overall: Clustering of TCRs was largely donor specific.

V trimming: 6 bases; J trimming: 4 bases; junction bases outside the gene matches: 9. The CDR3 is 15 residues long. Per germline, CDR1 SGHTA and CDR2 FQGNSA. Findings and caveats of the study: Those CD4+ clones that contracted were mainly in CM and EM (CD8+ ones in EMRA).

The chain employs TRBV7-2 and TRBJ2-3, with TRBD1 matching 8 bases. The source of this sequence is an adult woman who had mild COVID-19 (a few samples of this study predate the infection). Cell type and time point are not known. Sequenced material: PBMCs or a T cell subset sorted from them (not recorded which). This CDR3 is CASSPGQGRADTQYF. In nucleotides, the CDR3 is TGTGCCAGCAGTCCTGGACAGGGAAGGGCAGATACGCAGTATTTT.